Shown below are 24 T cell receptor beta chains from a single sample sequenced in a study of T cell responses to AZD1222 COVID-19 vaccine. Using immunoSEQ multiplex PCR, the repertoire was profiled, and TCRdb retains in-frame clones only, with some absent. The table shows 86,000 or so clones, with 88% occurring only once. The sample was peripheral blood, taken 28 days after the second AZD1222 dose. The receptors stem from an adult who received the AZD1222 COVID-19 vaccine.

The chain employs TRBV6-5 and TRBJ1-2; a weak D match, TRBD1 (5 bases). The V and J ends lost 4 bases and 0 bases respectively, with 15 bases between them. CDR1 MNHEY and CDR2 SVGAGI come from the germline V gene. This CDR3 comprises 16 residues. This chain's CDR3 is CASSSQREGTNYGYTF. The CDR3 DNA reads as TGTGCCAGCAGTTCCCAGAGGGAGGGGACTAACTATGGCTACACCTTC.

To note about this clone: Other nucleotide sequences in the sample specify the same CDR3. The rearrangement joins TRBV6-1 to TRBJ2-1, with 8 nucleotides matching TRBD2. The V segment lost 4 bases and the J segment 0 bases; nucleotides outside the gene matches: 5. The CDR3 extends over 16 amino acids. Per germline, CDR1 MNHNS and CDR2 SASEGT. The CDR3 DNA reads as TGTGCCAGCAGTGCCTGGAGCGGGAGCTCCTACAATGAGCAGTTCTTC. This codes for CASSAWSGSSYNEQFF.

This clone was detected only a few times. Other nucleotide sequences from this sample produce the same CDR3. The chain uses TRBV5-1 and TRBJ1-4, with a possible D match to TRBD1 (5 bases). Germline values: CDR1 SGHRS, CDR2 YFSETQ. The CDR3 contains 15 residues. Trimming cost V 0 bases and J 2 bases, with 8 bases left between them. CDR3: CASSLGRGTNEKLFF. CDR3 nucleotides: TGCGCCAGCAGCTTGGGAAGGGGCACTAATGAAAAACTGTTTTTT.

This clone was picked up one time. V usage is TRBV19 and J usage is TRBJ1-1; 8 nucleotides line up with TRBD1. The junction had 7 bases not matched to a gene; V was cut back by 9 bases and J by 1 base. The CDR3 has 14 residues. CDR1 is LNHDA and CDR2 is SQIVND in the germline V gene (reference sequence). In DNA form, the CDR3 reads TGTGCCAGCGAGATAGGACAGGGGAACACTGAAGCTTTCTTT. It is translated as CASEIGQGNTEAFF.

This clone was observed once. The rearrangement joins TRBV2 to TRBJ1-6; D is perhaps TRBD1 (5 bases). The germline V gene has CDR1 SNHLY and CDR2 FYNNEI. The CDR3 is 14 residues long. Trimming shortened V by 6 bases and J by 10 bases, and 16 bases separated the two germline ends. The CDR3 coding sequence is TGTGCCAGCAGGTACCGACAGAGGGAGTCACCCCTCCACTTT. Its translation is CASRYRQRESPLHF. Variable domain in full (rest from reference TRBV2 and TRBJ1-6): EPEVTQTPSHQVTQMGQEVILRCVPISNHLYFYWYRQILGQKVEFLVSFYNNEISEKSEIFDDQFSVERPDGSNFTLKIRSTKLEDSAMYFCASRYRQRESPLHFGNGTRLTVT.

This chain links TRBV19 with TRBJ2-7; TRBD1 aligns across 7 bases. CDR3 length: 15 amino acids. With 6 bases clipped from V and 1 base from J, the junction kept 9 bases outside the gene matches. CDR1 is LNHDA and CDR2 is SQIVND in the germline V gene (reference sequence). The CDR3 DNA reads TGTGCCAGTAGATATCGACAGGGAAGGTCCTACGAGCAGTACTTC. It translates to CASRYRQGRSYEQYF.

This clone was seen just once. The chain couples TRBV4-1 to TRBJ2-7; D is undetermined. CDR1 and CDR2 from the germline V gene are MGHRA and YSYEKL. The CDR3 consists of 12 residues. V was shortened by 0 bases and J by 6 bases, with 6 bases between the two germline ends. The CDR3 bases are TGCGCCAGCAGCCAAGATTTCCCCGAGCAGTACTTC. It translates to CASSQDFPEQYF.

Notes on this clone: Other DNA sequences of this sample code for an identical CDR3. This chain links TRBV7-9 with TRBJ2-7; 12 bases match TRBD2. CDR3 length equals 16 residues. Germline lookup yields CDR1 SEHNR and CDR2 FQNEAQ (reference sequence). The ends lost 3 bases at V and 0 bases at J; junction bases unmatched: 3. The CDR3 is CASSLGLAGFSYEQYF. The CDR3, as DNA: TGTGCCAGCAGCTTGGGACTAGCGGGTTTCTCCTACGAGCAGTACTTC.

The chain is built from TRBV28 and TRBJ2-1; D may be TRBD2 (6 bases). Deletions cut 4 bases from V and 4 bases from J, with 14 bases between. There are 15 residues in the CDR3. CDR1 is MDHEN and CDR2 is SYDVKM in the germline V gene. CDR3 loop: CASSWRAGAYNEQFF. CDR3 DNA: TGTGCCAGCAGTTGGCGAGCGGGTGCGTACAATGAGCAGTTCTTC.

The chain employs TRBV19 and TRBJ1-1, with D perhaps TRBD1 (6 bases). CDR3 length equals 17 residues. Germline assignment: CDR1 LNHDA and CDR2 SQIVND (reference sequence). Between the trimmed V and J ends, which lost 3 bases and 1 base, there was a span of 18 bases. In DNA form, the CDR3 reads TGTGCCAGTAGTATTAATGGGGCACAGGGCCCGAACACTGAAGCTTTCTTT. It encodes CASSINGAQGPNTEAFF.

The rearrangement uses TRBV27 and TRBJ1-6; 8 bases are a match to TRBD1. Germline CDR1 is MNHEY and CDR2 is SMNVEV (reference sequence). V was pared by 0 bases and J by 0 bases, with 4 bases of the junction left unmatched. This CDR3 is built from 18 residues. The CDR3, as DNA: TGTGCCAGCAGTTTATCCAGGGGGCGCGGCTCCTATAATTCACCCCTCCACTTT. This gives the protein CASSLSRGRGSYNSPLHF.

The chain is built from TRBV19 and TRBJ1-2; 12 bases align to TRBD1. CDR1 LNHDA and CDR2 SQIVND come from the germline V gene (reference sequence). This CDR3 contains 16 residues. The junction had 13 bases not matched to a gene; V was cut back by 7 bases and J by 7 bases. The CDR3 bases are TGTGCCAGTACTGCAGCCGGGACAGGGGGCTCAGGTGGCTACACCTTC. Translating gives CASTAAGTGGSGGYTF.

The chain carries TRBV25-1 and TRBJ1-4, with 7 bases identical to TRBD1. The CDR3 sequence is 17 residues long. Germline V gives CDR1 MGHDK, CDR2 SYGVNS. The trim removed 4 bases at V and 0 bases at J, leaving 8 bases unmatched. Here the CDR3 reads CASSAPTGVATNEKLFF. The DNA of the CDR3 is TGTGCCAGCAGTGCCCCTACAGGGGTCGCAACTAATGAAAAACTGTTTTTT.

V usage is TRBV5-4 and J usage is TRBJ2-2; 9 bases fit TRBD2. Germline loops: CDR1 SGHNT, CDR2 YYREEE (reference sequence). V dropped 4 bases and J dropped 9; count of bases not matched to a gene: 19. The CDR3 length is 18 residues. The CDR3 region is CASSPLKVQAGGPRELFF. The CDR3 region has the DNA TGTGCCAGCAGCCCCCTGAAGGTACAAGCGGGAGGCCCCCGGGAGCTGTTTTTT.

This chain links TRBV7-8 with TRBJ2-3; 10 positions agree with TRBD2. This CDR3 region has 17 residues. The V segment lost 7 bases and the J segment 7 bases; nucleotides outside the gene matches: 17. Germline V gene lookup returns CDR1 SGHVS and CDR2 FQNEAQ. CDR3 DNA: TGTGCCAGCATCAACCAACCCGGGGCTAGCGGGAGAAATACGCAGTATTTT. Translated: CASINQPGASGRNTQYF.

The chain has TRBV6-4 and TRBJ1-2, with 8 bases aligning to TRBD1. Trimming removed 0 bases from V and 5 bases from J; junction bases left unmatched: 5. This CDR3 is 15 amino acids long. Germline V gene data show CDR1 as MRHNA and CDR2 as SNTAGT. The DNA for the CDR3 is TGTGCCAGCAGTGACTCCGGGACAGGTTTATATGGCTACACCTTC. Translating it yields CASSDSGTGLYGYTF.

The chain links TRBV25-1 to TRBJ2-7, with 7 nucleotides matching TRBD1. Germline V gives CDR1 MGHDK, CDR2 SYGVNS. Germline trimming cut 2 bases from V and 3 bases from J; bases unmatched to any gene: 7. The length of the CDR3 is 15 residues. The CDR3 here is CASSEDREGGYEQYF. CDR3 coding DNA: TGTGCCAGCAGTGAAGACAGGGAAGGGGGCTACGAGCAGTACTTC.

This clone was counted only a few times. The V call is TRBV9, the J call TRBJ2-7; D remains ambiguous. CDR1 and CDR2 from the germline V gene are SGDLS and YYNGEE. The CDR3 runs to 15 residues. Between the trimmed V and J ends, which lost 2 bases and 0 bases, there was a span of 12 bases. In DNA form, the CDR3 reads TGTGCCAGCAGCGTCGTCCCAGGCAGCTCCTACGAGCAGTACTTC. It yields the protein CASSVVPGSSYEQYF.

This chain connects TRBV18 to TRBJ2-3; 12 positions match TRBD1. Germline CDR1 and CDR2: KGHSH and LQKENI. CDR3 length: 15 residues. V trimming: 3 bases; J trimming: 5 bases; junction bases outside the gene matches: 3. The CDR3 DNA reads TGTGCCAGCTCACCGGGGACAGGGGGCGGAGATACGCAGTATTTT. Amino acids: CASSPGTGGGDTQYF.

This clone turned up a few times. The rearrangement uses TRBV11-2 and TRBJ1-1; D is perhaps TRBD1 (5 bases). Trimming pared 4 bases from V and 1 base from J, leaving 10 bases between. The CDR3 loop spans 14 amino acids. In germline, CDR1 is SGHAT, CDR2 FQNNGV. The CDR3 spells CASSSGGRNTEAFF. The CDR3 bases are TGTGCCAGCAGCTCTGGGGGGAGGAACACTGAAGCTTTCTTT.

V and J are TRBV12-3 or TRBV12-4 and TRBJ2-3; D gene unclear. This CDR3 is 13 amino acids long. V lost 7 bases, J lost 4 bases, and 12 bases lay in between. CDR3 sequence: CASTTPGPDTQYF. The CDR3 bases are TGTGCCAGCACAACCCCGGGTCCAGATACGCAGTATTTT.

CDR3 loop: CASSLTSGTDTQYF. In DNA form, the CDR3 reads TGTGCCAGCAGCTTGACTAGCGGCACAGATACGCAGTATTTT. The chain joins TRBV7-9 to TRBJ2-3, with 8 positions matching TRBD2. With 3 bases clipped from V and 1 base from J, the junction kept 0 bases outside the gene matches. Germline V CDR1 and CDR2: SEHNR, FQNEAQ (reference sequence). The CDR3 is made up of 14 amino acids.

This sequence joins TRBV6-1 and TRBJ2-7; 12 bases align to TRBD2. Germline CDR1 MNHNS, CDR2 SASEGT. V was clipped by 3 bases and J by 0 bases; unmatched bases: 3. The CDR3 loop spans 16 amino acids. Written as DNA, the CDR3 is TGTGCCAGCAGTGACCGGACTAGCGGGAACTCCTACGAGCAGTACTTC. Encoded protein: CASSDRTSGNSYEQYF.

The table lists this clone with a count of one. The rearrangement uses TRBV5-5 and TRBJ2-7; D is ambiguous. CDR1 is SGHKS and CDR2 is YYEKEE in the germline V gene (reference sequence). Trimming cost V 1 base and J 5 bases, with 13 bases left between them. This CDR3 is built from 14 residues. CDR3 protein: CASSLMEARHEQYF. The CDR3 nucleotides read TGTGCCAGCAGCTTGATGGAAGCTCGCCACGAGCAGTACTTC.